A single sample gave rise to the 5 T cell receptor beta chains below, sequenced in a study of shared clonotypes between healthy human individuals. Produced via immunoSEQ multiplex PCR; TCRdb's table is partial and in-frame only. The sample contains about 2,100,000 clones, roughly 91% of which appear only once. Naive-designated CD8 cells lacked CD45RO, were positively enriched for CCR7, and omitted terminally differentiated effector memory CD45RA+ cells. The sample comprised naive CD8+ T cells from PBMCs. The receptors originated from a man between 18 and 29 years old in good health. Some clones in this sample may be carry-over from other donors' samples.

In regard to this clone: This sample also contains other DNA sequences that code for the same CDR3. The DNA for the CDR3 is TGTGCCAGCAGCCCCGCGGGCTACGAGCAGTACTTC. Its translation: CASSPAGYEQYF. This chain uses TRBV7-9 with TRBJ2-7; TRBD2 is a possible D gene (5 bases). The CDR3 loop spans 12 amino acids. CDR1 and CDR2 from the germline V gene are SEHNR and FQNEAQ (reference sequence). V was cut by 5 bases and J by 3 bases, with 8 bases left in between.

V usage is TRBV4-3 and J usage is TRBJ2-2; D not certain. Per germline, CDR1 LGHNA and CDR2 YSLEER. The CDR3 contains 17 residues. Trimming removed 4 bases from V and 2 bases from J, with 17 bases in between. CDR3 nucleotides: TGCGCCAGCAGCCTAGCCTGGCGACCGCGAAACACCGGGGAGCTGTTTTTT. Translating gives CASSLAWRPRNTGELFF.

This clone was counted a single time. J is TRBJ2-3 and V is TRBV6-6; D is ambiguous. CDR3 length: 14 residues. The ends were cut back, 6 bases at V and 4 bases at J, with 14 bases in the middle. Germline V gene lookup returns CDR1 MNHNY and CDR2 SVGAGI (reference sequence). This CDR3 reads CASSSLRTADTQYF. Written as DNA, the CDR3 is TGTGCCAGCAGCTCCCTACGGACGGCAGATACGCAGTATTTT.

The genes are TRBV29-1 and TRBJ2-3, with D unclear. Germline CDR1 SQVTM, CDR2 ANQGSEA. V shed 6 bases and J shed 4 bases, with 5 bases lying between them. This CDR3 comprises 10 residues. The CDR3 protein is CSVFADTQYF. The DNA for the CDR3 is TGCAGCGTATTTGCAGATACGCAGTATTTT.

This chain uses TRBV18 with TRBJ2-7; D possibly corresponds to TRBD1 (5 bases). V was cut by 3 bases and J by 4 bases, with 10 bases left in between. The length of the CDR3 is 13 residues. The germline V gene has CDR1 KGHSH and CDR2 LQKENI. CDR3 sequence (DNA): TGTGCCAGCTCACCCAGGGCCCTTTACGAGCAGTACTTC. This sequence encodes CASSPRALYEQYF.